Listed below are T cell receptor beta chains from one sample, sequenced in a study of CD8 T cells in ankylosing spondylitis. TCRdb redid the calling of the 5' RACE reads with MiXCR, one entry per CDR3 protein. This sample has 300,000 to 400,000 distinct CDR3 sequences, with roughly 15% found just once. The sample comprised blood, either unsorted or a sorted T cell fraction (not recorded which). These receptors were taken from a male donor with ankylosing spondylitis or in good health (not recorded which). Both conserved end residues are part of each CDR3. Some rows have no size entry. The others give once, few or many, or a class for an expanded clone.

few | TRBJ2-1 | TRBV4-2 | CASSQEGLANYNEQFF
many | TRBJ2-7 | TRBV18 | CASSPRWGREYEQYF
NA | TRBJ2-3 | TRBV6-2/TRBV6-3 | CASSYYLGHPTDTQYF
few | TRBJ2-1 | TRBV11-2 | CASSPPAGERSSYNEQFF
few | TRBJ2-3 | TRBV19 | CASSRGSPTDTQYF
few | TRBJ2-2 | TRBV6-5 | CASSYSDSHTGELFF
few | TRBJ2-5 | TRBV20-1 | CSGIGGETQYF
few | TRBJ2-5 | TRBV5-1 | CASTSYPTGGQETQYF
NA | TRBJ2-3 | TRBV2 | CASRDRPRRTDTQYF
many | TRBJ2-5 | TRBV7-2 | CASSFQGGGETQYF
NA | TRBJ2-4 | TRBV7-2 | CASSLVREENIQYF
NA | TRBJ2-1 | TRBV12-3/TRBV12-4 | CASTATYNEQFF
few | TRBJ2-2 | TRBV4-1 | CASSIVQGSTGELFF
NA | TRBJ2-7 | TRBV7-9 | CASSLSGGANEQYF
few | TRBJ1-6 | TRBV5-1 | CASSLSPEVGPLHF
few | TRBJ2-3 | TRBV20-1 | CSAYTGLAGGADTQYF
NA | TRBJ2-1 | TRBV6-2/TRBV6-3 | CASSPLHRDRGNIGSYNEQFF
few | TRBJ1-2 | TRBV29-1 | CSVAATGLGYTF
few | TRBJ1-1 | TRBV13 | CASSYRLGTNTEAFF
few | TRBJ1-1 | TRBV5-1 | CASRYQGTNTEAFF
few | TRBJ2-7 | TRBV3-1 | CASSHHPPGHRYEQYF
NA | TRBJ2-3 | TRBV3-1 | CASSQATGGDTQYF
NA | TRBJ2-1 | TRBV4-1 | CASSGGKDNEQFF
few | TRBJ1-1 | TRBV6-5 | CASSSLTTETEAFF
NA | TRBJ2-3 | TRBV6-2/TRBV6-3 | CASSRAGLAGGLDTQYF
NA | TRBJ2-7 | TRBV10-1 | CASSGGAGEQYF
NA | TRBJ2-2 | TRBV5-1 | CASSGHINTGELFF
NA | TRBJ1-1 | TRBV9 | CASSVGDRNTEAFF
few | TRBJ2-7 | TRBV11-2 | CASSLGYQGEQYF
NA | TRBJ2-2 | TRBV4-2 | CASSPRTSGGVTGELFF
few | TRBJ2-5 | TRBV28 | CASSSILPTGVETQYF
NA | TRBJ2-5 | TRBV12-5 | CASGLEDGGAQYF
NA | TRBJ1-2 | TRBV6-5 | CASSYAGGQGGDYGYTF
few | TRBJ2-7 | TRBV28 | CASSTPGQNYEQYF
few | TRBJ2-7 | TRBV12-3/TRBV12-4 | CASSYAGNRGEQYF
once | TRBJ2-5 | TRBV20-1 | CSAISPAGAIETQYF
many | TRBJ2-1 | TRBV4-2 | CASRGGAGSYNEQFF
NA | TRBJ1-2 | TRBV12-3/TRBV12-4 | CASSYRVGGYGYTF
NA | TRBJ2-3 | TRBV12-3/TRBV12-4 | CASSLVQGQHTDTQYF
few | TRBJ2-5 | TRBV20-1 | CSARGVLRLAYQETQYF
NA | TRBJ2-5 | TRBV11-2 | CASSPDRPPQETQYF
few | TRBJ2-3 | TRBV6-5 | CASSSGGWSTDTQYF
few | TRBJ2-2 | TRBV10-3 | CAIRGKTGGSTGELFF